The present T cell receptor (beta chain) was sequenced within a study of Graves' ophthalmopathy and Graves' hyperthyroidism. The V gene's germline CDR1 is SEHNR and CDR2 FQNEAQ (reference sequence). CDR3 length equals 13 residues. V gave up 5 bases and J gave up 4 bases, with 12 bases separating them. Symptoms, serum thyroxine and TRAb, thyroid ultrasound, and orbital computed tomography formed the diagnostic basis. For repertoire sequencing, the TCR beta CDR3 regions were amplified from RNA transcripts. Amplification began with first-round RT-PCR using HTBI primers, then second-round multiplex PCR was performed. Each CDR3 protein gets one entry after TCRdb re-called the multiplex PCR reads with MiXCR. The sample records 500,000 to 800,000 distinct CDR3 sequences, about two fifths being singletons. This clonotype was counted ten times or more.

The TCR sequence derives from an adult man with Graves' ophthalmopathy. The rearrangement joins TRBV7-9 to TRBJ2-7; D may be TRBD1 (7 bases). Specimen: peripheral blood. This CDR3 reads CASSDRAGYEQYF. CDR3 sequence (DNA): TGTGCCAGCAGCGACAGGGCGGGGTACGAGCAGTACTTC.